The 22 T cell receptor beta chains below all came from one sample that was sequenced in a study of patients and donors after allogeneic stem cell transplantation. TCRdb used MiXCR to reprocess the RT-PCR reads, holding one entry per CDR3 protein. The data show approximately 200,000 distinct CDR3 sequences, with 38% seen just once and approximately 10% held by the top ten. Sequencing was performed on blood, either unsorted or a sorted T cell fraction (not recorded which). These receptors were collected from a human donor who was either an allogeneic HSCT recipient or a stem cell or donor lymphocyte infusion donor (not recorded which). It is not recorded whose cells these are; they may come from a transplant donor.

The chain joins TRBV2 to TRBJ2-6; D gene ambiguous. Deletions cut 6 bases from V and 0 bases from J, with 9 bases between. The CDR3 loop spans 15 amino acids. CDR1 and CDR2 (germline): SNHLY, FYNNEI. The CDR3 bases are TGTGCCAGCAGACCTCAGTACTCTGGGGCCAACGTCCTGACTTTC. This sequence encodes CASRPQYSGANVLTF. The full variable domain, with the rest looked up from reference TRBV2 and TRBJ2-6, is EPEVTQTPSHQVTQMGQEVILRCVPISNHLYFYWYRQILGQKVEFLVSFYNNEISEKSEIFDDQFSVERPDGSNFTLKIRSTKLEDSAMYFCASRPQYSGANVLTFGAGSRLTVL.

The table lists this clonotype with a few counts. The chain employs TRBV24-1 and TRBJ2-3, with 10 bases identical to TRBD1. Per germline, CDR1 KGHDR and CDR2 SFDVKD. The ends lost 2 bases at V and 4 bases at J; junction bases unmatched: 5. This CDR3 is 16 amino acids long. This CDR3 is CATSDSPGQGSDTQYF. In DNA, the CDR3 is TGTGCCACCAGTGATTCCCCGGGACAGGGGTCAGATACGCAGTATTTT.

The CDR3 sequence is CASSLVAGGPDTQYF. The DNA for the CDR3 is TGTGCCAGCAGCTTAGTAGCGGGGGGGCCGGATACGCAGTATTTT. This rearrangement joins TRBV7-2 to TRBJ2-3, with 11 bases aligning to TRBD2. This CDR3 contains 15 residues. CDR1 and CDR2 (germline): SGHTA, FQGNSA. V shed 1 base and J 6 bases; nucleotides not matched to a gene: 3.

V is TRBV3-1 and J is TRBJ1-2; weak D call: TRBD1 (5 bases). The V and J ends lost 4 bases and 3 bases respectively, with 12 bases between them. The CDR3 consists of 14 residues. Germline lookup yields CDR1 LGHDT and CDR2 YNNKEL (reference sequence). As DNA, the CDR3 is TGTGCCAGCAGCCCTGGGACCCTCTACTATGGCTACACCTTC. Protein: CASSPGTLYYGYTF.

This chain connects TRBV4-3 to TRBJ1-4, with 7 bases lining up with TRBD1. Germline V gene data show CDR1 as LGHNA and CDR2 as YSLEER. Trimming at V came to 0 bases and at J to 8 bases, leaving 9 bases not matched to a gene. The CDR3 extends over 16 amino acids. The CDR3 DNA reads TGCGCCAGCAGCCAAGATCACAGGGGAGGAGGAGAAAAACTGTTTTTT. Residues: CASSQDHRGGGEKLFF.

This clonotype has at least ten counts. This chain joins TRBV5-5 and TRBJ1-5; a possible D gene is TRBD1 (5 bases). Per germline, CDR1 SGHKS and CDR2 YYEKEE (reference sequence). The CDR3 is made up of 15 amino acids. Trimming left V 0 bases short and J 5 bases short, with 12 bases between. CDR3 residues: CASSLDGQGYQPQHF. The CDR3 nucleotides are TGTGCCAGCAGCTTGGACGGGCAGGGTTATCAGCCCCAGCATTTT.

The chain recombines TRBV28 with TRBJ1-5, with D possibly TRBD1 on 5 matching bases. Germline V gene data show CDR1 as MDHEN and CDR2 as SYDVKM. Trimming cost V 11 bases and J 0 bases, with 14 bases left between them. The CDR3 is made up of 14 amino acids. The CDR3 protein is CASRDDYSNQPQHF. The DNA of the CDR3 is TGTGCCTCCCGGGACGACTATAGCAATCAGCCCCAGCATTTT.

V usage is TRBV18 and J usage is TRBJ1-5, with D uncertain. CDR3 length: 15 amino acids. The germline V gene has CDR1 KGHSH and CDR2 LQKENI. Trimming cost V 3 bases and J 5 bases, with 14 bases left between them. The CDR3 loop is CASSPGGFTYQPQHF. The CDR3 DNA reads TGTGCCAGCTCACCCGGTGGGTTTACCTATCAGCCCCAGCATTTT.

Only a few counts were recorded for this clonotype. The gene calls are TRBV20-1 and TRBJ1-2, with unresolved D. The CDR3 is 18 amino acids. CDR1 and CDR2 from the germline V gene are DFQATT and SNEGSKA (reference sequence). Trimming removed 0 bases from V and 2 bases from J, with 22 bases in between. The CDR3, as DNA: TGCAGTGCTAGAGATCCGTGGGCCTTGGTGAGAGGGAACTATGGCTACACCTTC. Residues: CSARDPWALVRGNYGYTF.

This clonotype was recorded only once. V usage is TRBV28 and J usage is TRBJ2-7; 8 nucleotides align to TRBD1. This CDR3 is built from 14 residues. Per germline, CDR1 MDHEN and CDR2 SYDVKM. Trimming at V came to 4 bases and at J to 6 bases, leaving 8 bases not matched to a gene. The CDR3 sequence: CASSSYRGVREQYF. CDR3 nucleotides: TGTGCCAGCAGTTCGTACAGGGGGGTACGCGAGCAGTACTTC.

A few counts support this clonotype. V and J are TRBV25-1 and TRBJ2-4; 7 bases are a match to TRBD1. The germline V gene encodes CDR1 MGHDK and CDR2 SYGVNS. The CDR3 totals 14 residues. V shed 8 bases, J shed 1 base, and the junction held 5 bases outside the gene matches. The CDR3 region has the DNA TGTGCCAGCGTTGAGACAGGGGCCAAAAACATTCAGTACTTC. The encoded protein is CASVETGAKNIQYF.

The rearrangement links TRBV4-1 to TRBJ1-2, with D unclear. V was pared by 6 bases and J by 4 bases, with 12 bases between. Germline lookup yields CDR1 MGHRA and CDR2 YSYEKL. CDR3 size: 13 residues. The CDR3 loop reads CASRRAEGYGYTF. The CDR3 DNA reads TGCGCCAGCAGGAGGGCAGAGGGCTATGGCTACACCTTC.

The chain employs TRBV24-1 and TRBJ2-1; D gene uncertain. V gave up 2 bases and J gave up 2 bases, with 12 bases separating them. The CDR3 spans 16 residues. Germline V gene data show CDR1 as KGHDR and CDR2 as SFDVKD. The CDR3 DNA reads TGTGCCACCAGTGATTCCTGGACGGAGACCTACAATGAGCAGTTCTTC. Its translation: CATSDSWTETYNEQFF.

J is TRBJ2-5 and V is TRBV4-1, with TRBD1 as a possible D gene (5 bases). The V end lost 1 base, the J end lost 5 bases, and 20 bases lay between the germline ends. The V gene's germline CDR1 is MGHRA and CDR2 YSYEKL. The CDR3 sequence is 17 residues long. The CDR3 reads CASSQGKTPIKGETQYF. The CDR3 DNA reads TGCGCCAGCAGCCAAGGCAAGACTCCAATTAAGGGGGAGACCCAGTACTTC.

The CDR3 nucleotides read TGTGCCAGCAGTTTATCGGACGGTAGCAATCAGCCCCAGCATTTT. Its protein is CASSLSDGSNQPQHF. V usage is TRBV27 and J usage is TRBJ1-5; D unresolved. Trimming pared 0 bases from V and 0 bases from J, leaving 6 bases between. The CDR3 extends over 15 amino acids. Per germline, CDR1 MNHEY and CDR2 SMNVEV (reference sequence).

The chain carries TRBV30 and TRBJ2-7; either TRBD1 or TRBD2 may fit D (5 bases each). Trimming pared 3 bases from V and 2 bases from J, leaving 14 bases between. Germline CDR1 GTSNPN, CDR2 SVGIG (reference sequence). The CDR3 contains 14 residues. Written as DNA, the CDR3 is TGTGCCTGGAGGGGGGACCTCATCCCCTACGAGCAGTACTTC. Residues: CAWRGDLIPYEQYF.

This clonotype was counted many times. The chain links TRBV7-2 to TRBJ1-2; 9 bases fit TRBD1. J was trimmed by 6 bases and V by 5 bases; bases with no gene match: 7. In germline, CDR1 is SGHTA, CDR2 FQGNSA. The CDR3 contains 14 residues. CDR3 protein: CASSRVGQGHGYTF. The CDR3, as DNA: TGTGCCAGCAGCCGAGTGGGACAGGGACATGGCTACACCTTC.

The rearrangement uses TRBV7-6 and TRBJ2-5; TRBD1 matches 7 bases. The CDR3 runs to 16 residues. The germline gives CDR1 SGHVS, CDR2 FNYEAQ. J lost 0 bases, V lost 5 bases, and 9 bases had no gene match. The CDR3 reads CASSSRQGINQETQYF. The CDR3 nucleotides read TGTGCCAGCAGCAGTCGACAGGGTATCAACCAAGAGACCCAGTACTTC.

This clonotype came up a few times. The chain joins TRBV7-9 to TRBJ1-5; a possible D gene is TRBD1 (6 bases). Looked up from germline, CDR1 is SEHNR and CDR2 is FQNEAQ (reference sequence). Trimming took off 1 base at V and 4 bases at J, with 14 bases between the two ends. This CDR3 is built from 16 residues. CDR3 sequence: CASSLGTGQLNQPQHF. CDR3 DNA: TGTGCCAGCAGCTTAGGGACCGGACAGTTAAATCAGCCCCAGCATTTT.

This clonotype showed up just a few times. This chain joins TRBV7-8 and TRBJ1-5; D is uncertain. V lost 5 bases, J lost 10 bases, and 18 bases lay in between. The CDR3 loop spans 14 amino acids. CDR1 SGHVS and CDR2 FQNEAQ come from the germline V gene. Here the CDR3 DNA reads TGTGCCAGCAGCGGTCCGGGAGCCACAGTTCCCCAGCATTTT. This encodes CASSGPGATVPQHF.

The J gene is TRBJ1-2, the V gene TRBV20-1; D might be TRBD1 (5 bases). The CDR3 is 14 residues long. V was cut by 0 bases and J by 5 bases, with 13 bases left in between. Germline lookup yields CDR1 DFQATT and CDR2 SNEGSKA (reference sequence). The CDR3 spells CSAREPGRAYGYTF. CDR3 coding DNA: TGCAGTGCTAGAGAACCAGGGAGGGCTTATGGCTACACCTTC.

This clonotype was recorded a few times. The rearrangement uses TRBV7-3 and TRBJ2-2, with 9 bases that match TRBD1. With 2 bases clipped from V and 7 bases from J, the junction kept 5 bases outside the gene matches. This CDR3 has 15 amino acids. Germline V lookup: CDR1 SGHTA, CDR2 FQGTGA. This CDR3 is CASSLAGQGYGELFF. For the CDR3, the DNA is TGTGCCAGCAGCTTAGCGGGACAGGGTTACGGGGAGCTGTTTTTT.